The entry below describes one T cell receptor (beta chain). The antigen this receptor binds is unknown. Per-base quality was not reported, and no clone a single base away is much larger than it. At the junction V is shortened by 5 bases and J by 6 bases; bases outside the gene matches: 3. CDR3 length: 11 amino acids, cysteine to phenylalanine. The kept DNA is CDR3 alone, 33 bases in frame from the first base. For CDR1 and CDR2, the germline V gene lists SQVTM and ANQGSEA. The sample's time point label is to be understood as: baseline before first vaccination. Vaccinee samples came from UK trials COV001 and COV002, including a single-blind randomized controlled phase 2/3 trial of AZD1222 (ChAdOx1 nCoV-19) in healthy adults. For TCRbeta chain sequencing, PBMC samples from trial participants were taken at day 0 and at day 28 after the second dose. The data stem from a study of T cell responses to AZD1222 COVID-19 vaccine (dated by TCRdb to the early 2020s). Looking at the study overall: Because spike-specific TCR depth and breadth did not differ between the two schedules, AZD1222 recipients who got a second dose at roughly 4 weeks were pooled with those who got a second dose at roughly 12 weeks. A total of more than 230 trial participants underwent TCR sequencing, of whom around 200 received two doses of AZD1222 and approximately 25 received two doses of the MenACWY control vaccine. Trial participants were enrolled by age into subgroups of 18-55, 56-69 and 70-plus years, and approximately 150, 30 and 60 TCR-sequenced participants, respectively, were included in these subgroups.

The CDR3 regions of human TCRbeta chains were analyzed by immunosequencing. Processing in the source paper ran as follows. TCRs in the repertoires were matched against a reference library of SARS-CoV-2-specific TCRs that had been generated with the MIRA antigen-specificity platform. Breadth meant the fraction of unique TCRs that were SARS-CoV-2-associated, whereas depth meant the fraction of total T cells that were SARS-CoV-2-associated. Using the MIRA data, each spike-specific TCR was assigned both to the spike region to which the TCR was reactive and to a CD4 or CD8 class. Log10-transformed breadth and depth values were compared by one-way ANOVA with Sidak's multiple comparisons tests. Drawn from immuneACCESS, this table holds only the in-frame rearrangements with V and J called that TCRdb kept. Clones are partly lost; checked studies trace under half to an unresolved V gene and leave the rest unexplained. D and trimming were read from the DNA, whereas the V and J calls and clone size are those reported in that table. The sample contains 90,000 to 140,000 clones, more than 75% of them found a single time. The ten largest clones capture about 9.1% of the sample.

Beyond this particular receptor, the publication reports: Epitopes outside the regions mutated in the B.1.351 and B.1.1.7 variants were reportedly recognized by nearly half of the unique spike-specific TCRs. Participants were mostly white British and included more females than males, and it was suggested by the authors that clonal diversity may have been underestimated. Vaccine-associated CD4 TCRs spanned the whole spike protein, with dominant responses in regions 160-218 and 743-854. Conclusions about previously exposed vaccinees are limited because only 5 or 6 AZD1222 recipients were SARS-CoV-2 seropositive at baseline. No day 14 peak-response samples were available, so repertoires were characterized only after the peak T cell response. Spike-specific TCR breadth and depth rose significantly after two AZD1222 doses compared with day 0 and with MenACWY recipients. The 56-69-year group was small, and its depth increase did not reach significance, likely because of low power.

This sample comprised peripheral blood, obtained on day 0 of AZD1222 vaccination. This receptor was identified in an adult in good health. This chain is built from TRBV29-1 and TRBJ1-2, with 7 junctional bases fitting TRBD1. The CDR3 amino acid sequence is: CSVTGVDGYTF. The DNA sequence reads TGCAGCGTTACAGGGGTGGATGGCTACACCTTC.